This TCR beta chain came from a study of radiation and T cells in renal cell carcinoma. Whole-study results and caveats: From baseline, blood top tumor clonotypes peaked at 2 weeks post-radiation.

Method: immunoSEQ multiplex PCR; TCRdb's copy keeps in-frame clones and lacks some. The sample contains some 78,000 clones, roughly 87% of which appear only once. In regard to this clone: The antigen is unknown.

Time point described: blood 4 weeks post-SBRT, at nephrectomy. Described treatment: 15 Gy SBRT to primary tumor, nephrectomy 4 weeks later. Nephrectomy followed 15 Gy stereotactic body radiation by 4 weeks. Blood was sampled at baseline, 2 weeks and 4 weeks after SBRT. The tumor was a clear cell renal cell carcinoma. V dropped 2 bases and J dropped 8 bases, with 12 bases sitting between them. Germline loops: CDR1 ENHRY, CDR2 SYGVKD. This CDR3 is built from 13 residues. The chain has TRBV10-3 and TRBJ1-2; D remains ambiguous. The TCR sequence derives from a woman between 65 and 79 years old with renal cell carcinoma. This specimen consisted of blood, obtained from a patient whose treatment included radiotherapy and nephrectomy. In DNA, the CDR3 is TGTGCCATCAGTGAGGGCCCCGGGCAGGGCTACACCTTC. Translating it yields CAISEGPGQGYTF.